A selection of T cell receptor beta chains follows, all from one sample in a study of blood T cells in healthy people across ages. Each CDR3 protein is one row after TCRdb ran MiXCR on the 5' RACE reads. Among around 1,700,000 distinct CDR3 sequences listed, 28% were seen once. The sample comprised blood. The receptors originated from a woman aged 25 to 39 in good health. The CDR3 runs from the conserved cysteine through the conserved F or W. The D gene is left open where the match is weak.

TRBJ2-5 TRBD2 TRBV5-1 CASATPGGGETQYF
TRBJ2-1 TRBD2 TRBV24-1 CATSDRDYREQFF
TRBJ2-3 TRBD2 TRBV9 CASSVSGTPRESTQYF
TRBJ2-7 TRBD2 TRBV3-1 CASSRTSGSSEQYF
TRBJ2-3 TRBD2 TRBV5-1 CASSSRAGIEGDTQYF
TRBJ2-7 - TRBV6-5 CASRDRAPGSYEQYF
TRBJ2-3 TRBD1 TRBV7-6 CASSLDEGDRSTDTQYF
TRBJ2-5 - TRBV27 CASSKRDIQETQYF
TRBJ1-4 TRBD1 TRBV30 CAWSAQGAVGEKLFF
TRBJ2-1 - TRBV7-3 CASSLGRGRNNEQFF
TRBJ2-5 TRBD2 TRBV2 CASGGLAGFETQYF
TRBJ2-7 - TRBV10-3 CAIMEQGRTEQYF
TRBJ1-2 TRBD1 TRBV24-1 CATSDPGQDYGDGYTF
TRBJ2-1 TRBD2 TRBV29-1 CSGSWAGGVGEQFF
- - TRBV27 CASSFFLGDGLLQETQYF
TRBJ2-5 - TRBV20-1 CSARESLLETQYF
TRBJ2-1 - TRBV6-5 CATRVPGRSREQFF
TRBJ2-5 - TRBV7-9 CASSLGETAASEQYF
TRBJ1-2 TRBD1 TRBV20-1 CSAIDRGRRGGYTF
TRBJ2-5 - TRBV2 CASSEANYRDQETQYF
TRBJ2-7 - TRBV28 CASSLPGPLYEQYF
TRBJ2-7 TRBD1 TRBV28 CASSSFPRGPQSGKYF
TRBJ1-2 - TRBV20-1 CSARWGDGYTF
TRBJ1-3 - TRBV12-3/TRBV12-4 CASSFGRGNTIYF
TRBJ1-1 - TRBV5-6 CASSFDLLEAFF
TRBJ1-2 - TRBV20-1 CSARDFRIGGYTF
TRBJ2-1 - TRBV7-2 CASSFAPSGSEQFF
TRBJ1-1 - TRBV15 CATSRDPASNEAFF
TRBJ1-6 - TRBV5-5 CASSLNRAENSPLHF
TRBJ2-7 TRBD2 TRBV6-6 CASRPTSGGFYEQYF
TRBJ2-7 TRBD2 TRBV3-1 CASSPYGGDEQYF
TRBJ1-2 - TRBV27 CASSSRGGEGYTF
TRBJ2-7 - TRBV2 CASRPDGYEQYF
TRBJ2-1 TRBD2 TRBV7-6 CASSFSGATYNEQFF
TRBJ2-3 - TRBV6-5 CASSSQDAAREVDTQYF
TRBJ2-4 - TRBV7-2 CASSLRERGSGQNIQYF
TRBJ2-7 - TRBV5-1 CASRSIPGYRYEQYF
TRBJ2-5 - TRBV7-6 CASSLGGGQETLYF
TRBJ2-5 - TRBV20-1 CSARDSGVVSETQYF
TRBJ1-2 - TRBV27 CASSARQDLYGYTF
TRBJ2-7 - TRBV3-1 CASSQLGESSYEQYF
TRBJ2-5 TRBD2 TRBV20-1 CSARDRLAGETQYF
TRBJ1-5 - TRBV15 CATSRDPWGYHPQHF
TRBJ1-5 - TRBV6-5 CASSWERPPSNQPQHF
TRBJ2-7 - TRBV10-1 CASSGNFNHEQYF
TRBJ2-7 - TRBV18 CASSPEAIGSYEQYF
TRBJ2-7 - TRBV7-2 CASRRAVGNEQYF
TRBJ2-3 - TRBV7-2 CASSLILGGTDTQYF
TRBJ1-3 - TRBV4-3 CASSQDLGANRANTIYF
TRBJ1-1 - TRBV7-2 CASSSLRDGAFF
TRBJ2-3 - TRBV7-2 CASSLDLVPDTQYF
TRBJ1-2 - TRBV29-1 CSSDSGSPTSGYTF
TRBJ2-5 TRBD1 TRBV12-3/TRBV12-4 CASSNTGGQETQYF
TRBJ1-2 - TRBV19 CASTQRTQGYYGYTF
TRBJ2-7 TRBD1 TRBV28 CASSSPGTGRDEQYF
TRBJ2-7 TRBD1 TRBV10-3 CAISPGQGFSYEQYF
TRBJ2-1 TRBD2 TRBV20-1 CSARATSGSSYNEQFF
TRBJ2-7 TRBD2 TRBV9 CASSSATSDEQYF
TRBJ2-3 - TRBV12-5 CASGRLLRSTDTQYF